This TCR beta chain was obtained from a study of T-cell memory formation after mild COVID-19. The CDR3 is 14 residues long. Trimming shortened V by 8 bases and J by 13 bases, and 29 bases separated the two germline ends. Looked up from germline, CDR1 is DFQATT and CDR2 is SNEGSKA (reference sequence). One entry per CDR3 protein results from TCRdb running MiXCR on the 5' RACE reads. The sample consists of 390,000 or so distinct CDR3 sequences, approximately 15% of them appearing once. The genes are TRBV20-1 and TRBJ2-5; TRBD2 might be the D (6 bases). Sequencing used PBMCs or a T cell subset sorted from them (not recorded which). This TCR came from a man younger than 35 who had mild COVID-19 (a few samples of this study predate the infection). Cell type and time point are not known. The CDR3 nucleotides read TGCAGTCCCGCGCGTAGCGGTCTCCCGGGTTTTCGGTACTTC. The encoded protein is CSPARSGLPGFRYF.